These 14 T cell receptor beta chains were all obtained from the same sample, sequenced in a study of OX40 agonist ivuxolimab in advanced cancers. The data were produced by immunoSEQ multiplex PCR, yet TCRdb's version contains in-frame clones alone and is incomplete. The repertoire holds 55,000 to 90,000 clones, with just over 85% as singletons. Sequencing used CD4+ or CD8+ T cells sorted from blood, obtained in a trial of the OX40 agonist ivuxolimab. Receptor source: an adult with an advanced solid tumor such as melanoma, head and neck, liver or kidney cancer.

J is TRBJ2-2 and V is TRBV4-2, with TRBD1 matching over 7 bases. V shed 1 base and J 2 bases; nucleotides not matched to a gene: 16. The CDR3 covers 20 residues. The germline V gene has CDR1 LGHNA and CDR2 YNFKEQ. In DNA, the CDR3 is TGTGCCAGCAGCCAAGTGGGATACGGAGAGGGGGCGCCAAACACCGGGGAGCTGTTTTTT. Protein product: CASSQVGYGEGAPNTGELFF.

The chain has TRBV27 and TRBJ2-7; 11 positions agree with TRBD2. The CDR3 length is 17 residues. V shed 3 bases and J 5 bases; nucleotides not matched to a gene: 12. Per germline, CDR1 MNHEY and CDR2 SMNVEV (reference sequence). CDR3 sequence reads: CASSFALAGGPYDEQYF. Here the CDR3 DNA reads TGTGCCAGCAGTTTTGCCCTAGCGGGGGGCCCGTATGACGAGCAGTACTTC.

The chain is built from TRBV4-3 and TRBJ1-2; D remains unclear. This CDR3 spans 18 amino acids. From germline, CDR1 is LGHNA and CDR2 YSLEER. V shed 0 bases and J shed 4 bases, with 21 bases lying between them. The CDR3 loop reads CASSQELPSETTLYGYTF. The CDR3 nucleotides read TGCGCCAGCAGCCAAGAACTACCATCGGAGACTACACTCTATGGCTACACCTTC.

The J gene is TRBJ2-7, the V gene TRBV6-5; 7 nucleotides align to TRBD1. After removal of 5 bases from V and 6 bases from J, the junction contained 7 bases not matched to a gene. From germline, CDR1 is MNHEY and CDR2 SVGAGI. The CDR3 is 13 amino acids. In DNA form, the CDR3 reads TGTGCCAGCAGTAACCCGACAGGGAGCGAGCAGTACTTC. Translated, it gives CASSNPTGSEQYF.

The chain is built from TRBV5-1 and TRBJ2-1; no definite D call. V was cut by 1 base and J by 1 base, with 12 bases left in between. The CDR3 covers 16 residues. Germline V CDR1 and CDR2: SGHRS, YFSETQ. The CDR3 reads CASSLSPGDSYNEQFF. CDR3 DNA: TGCGCCAGCAGCTTGAGTCCCGGAGATTCCTACAATGAGCAGTTCTTC.

CDR3: CASSLMGVQVETQYF. The CDR3 DNA sequence: TGTGCCAGCAGCTTGATGGGGGTTCAGGTAGAGACCCAGTACTTC. The chain employs TRBV5-4 and TRBJ2-5; D assignment may be TRBD1 or TRBD2 (5 bases each). The germline gives CDR1 SGHNT, CDR2 YYREEE (reference sequence). Trimming stripped 1 base from V and 4 bases from J, with 14 bases between. CDR3 length: 15 residues.

A single count supports this clone. The genes are TRBV7-2 and TRBJ2-5; D ambiguous. The V end was cut by 5 bases, the J end by 5 bases, with 15 bases between. The germline V gene encodes CDR1 SGHTA and CDR2 FQGNSA. The CDR3 runs to 14 residues. CDR3 protein: CASSPRLVRETQYF. The CDR3 DNA follows: TGTGCCAGCAGCCCTAGACTGGTCCGGGAGACCCAGTACTTC.

This clone was counted between two and nine times. The V call is TRBV4-1, the J call TRBJ1-4; tentative D call: TRBD1 (6 bases). V was pared by 3 bases and J by 5 bases, with 25 bases between. This CDR3 has 19 amino acids. From germline, CDR1 is MGHRA and CDR2 YSYEKL. CDR3 sequence (DNA): TGCGCCAGCAGCCAGACTCTATGGGGGGCGGGGAAAAAAAATGAAAAACTGTTTTTT. This encodes CASSQTLWGAGKKNEKLFF.

This clone occurred a few times. CDR3 nucleotide sequence: TGTGCCAGCAGCTTAAGGGACAGGGGGTGGTACGAGCAGTACTTC. Protein: CASSLRDRGWYEQYF. This rearrangement joins TRBV7-2 to TRBJ2-7, with TRBD1 matching 11 bases. CDR1 SGHTA and CDR2 FQGNSA come from the germline V gene. This CDR3 comprises 15 residues. V lost 2 bases, J lost 4 bases, and 4 bases stayed unmatched.

This clone was detected a few times. CDR3 loop: CAISSGVANQPQHF. CDR3 nucleotides: TGTGCCATCAGTAGCGGGGTCGCCAATCAGCCCCAGCATTTT. The rearrangement uses TRBV10-3 and TRBJ1-5; D gene unclear. The germline V gene has CDR1 ENHRY and CDR2 SYGVKD. Deletions cut 5 bases from V and 3 bases from J, with 11 bases between. The CDR3 is made up of 14 amino acids.

The chain recombines TRBV7-9 with TRBJ2-1; 7 bases map to TRBD2. This CDR3 has 15 amino acids. Germline lookup yields CDR1 SEHNR and CDR2 FQNEAQ (reference sequence). The J segment lost 8 bases and the V segment lost 5 bases, leaving 12 bases of the junction unmatched. CDR3 loop: CASSRIPNGGYEQFF. The DNA of the CDR3 is TGTGCCAGCAGCCGAATTCCTAACGGGGGGTATGAGCAGTTCTTC. Based on the CDR3 plus reference TRBV7-9 and TRBJ2-1, the full variable domain is DTGVSQNPRHKITKRGQNVTFRCDPISEHNRLYWYRQTLGQGPEFLTYFQNEAQLEKSRLLSDRFSAERPKGSFSTLEIQRTEQGDSAMYLCASSRIPNGGYEQFFGPGTRLTVL.

This clone was recorded once. This chain links TRBV6-8 with TRBJ1-1, with D unclear. The CDR3 length is 13 residues. Germline V CDR1 and CDR2: MNHGY, SAAAGT. The ends were cut back, 2 bases at V and 4 bases at J, with 8 bases in the middle. Here the CDR3 reads CASSYEGTTEAFF. The CDR3 DNA is TGTGCCAGCAGTTACGAGGGAACCACTGAAGCTTTCTTT.

This clone was observed a few times. The chain uses TRBV6-8 and TRBJ1-3; D is ambiguous. V lost 2 bases, J lost 3 bases, and 8 bases lay in between. The CDR3 loop spans 14 amino acids. CDR1 MNHGY and CDR2 SAAAGT come from the germline V gene. This CDR3 is CASSYTTSGNTIYF. The CDR3 bases are TGTGCCAGCAGTTACACTACAAGTGGAAACACCATATATTTT.

The V and J genes are TRBV5-4 and TRBJ1-1; no definite D call. The germline gives CDR1 SGHNT, CDR2 YYREEE (reference sequence). CDR3 length: 12 amino acids. V lost 0 bases and J 5 bases, leaving 5 bases between the germline ends. Here the CDR3 reads CASSLEPTEAFF. The CDR3 DNA reads as TGTGCCAGCAGCTTGGAACCTACTGAAGCTTTCTTT.